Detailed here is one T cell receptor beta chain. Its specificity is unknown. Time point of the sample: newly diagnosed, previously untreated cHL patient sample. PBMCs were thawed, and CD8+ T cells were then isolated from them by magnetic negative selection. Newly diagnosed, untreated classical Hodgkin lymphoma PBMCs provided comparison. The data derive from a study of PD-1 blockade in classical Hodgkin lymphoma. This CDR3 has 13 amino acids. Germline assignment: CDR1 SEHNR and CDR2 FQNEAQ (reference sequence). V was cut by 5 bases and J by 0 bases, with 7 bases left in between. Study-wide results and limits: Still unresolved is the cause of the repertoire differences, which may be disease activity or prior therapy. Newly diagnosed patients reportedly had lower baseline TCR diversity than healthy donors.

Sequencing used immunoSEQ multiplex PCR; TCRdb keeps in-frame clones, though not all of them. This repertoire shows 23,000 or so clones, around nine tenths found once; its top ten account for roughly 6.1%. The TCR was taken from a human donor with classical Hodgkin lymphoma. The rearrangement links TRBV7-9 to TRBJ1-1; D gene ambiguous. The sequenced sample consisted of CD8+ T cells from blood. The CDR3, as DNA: TGTGCCAGCAGCCCAGCCATGAACACTGAAGCTTTCTTT. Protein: CASSPAMNTEAFF.